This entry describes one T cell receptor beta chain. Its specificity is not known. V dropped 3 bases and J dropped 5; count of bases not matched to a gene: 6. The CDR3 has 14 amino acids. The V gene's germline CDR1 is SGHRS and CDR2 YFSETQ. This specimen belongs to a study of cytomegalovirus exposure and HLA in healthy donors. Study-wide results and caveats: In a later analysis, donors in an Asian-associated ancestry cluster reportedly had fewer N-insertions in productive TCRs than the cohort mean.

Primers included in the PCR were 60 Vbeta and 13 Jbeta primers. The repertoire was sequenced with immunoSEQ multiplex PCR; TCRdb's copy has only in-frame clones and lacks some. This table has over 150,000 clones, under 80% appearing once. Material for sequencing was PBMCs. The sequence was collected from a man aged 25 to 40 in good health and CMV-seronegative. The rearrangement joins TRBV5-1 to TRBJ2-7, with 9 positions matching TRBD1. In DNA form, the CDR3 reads TGCGCCAGCAGCTCTACAGGGGGCCTGGACGAGCAGTACTTC. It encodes CASSSTGGLDEQYF.